Presented here are 26 T cell receptor beta chains from one specimen sequenced in a study of neurological immune-mediated disorders. TCRdb reanalysed the 5' RACE reads using MiXCR and keeps one entry per CDR3 protein. The sample records 25,000 to 30,000 distinct CDR3 sequences, around an eighth being singletons. What was sequenced was PBMCs. The receptors come from an older woman in good health.

This clonotype appeared many times. The chain combines TRBV20-1 with TRBJ2-7; D might be TRBD1 or TRBD2, each matching 5 bases. The CDR3 totals 11 residues. Germline lookup yields CDR1 DFQATT and CDR2 SNEGSKA (reference sequence). With 3 bases removed from V and 6 bases from J, the gap between germline ends came to 9 bases. In nucleotides, the CDR3 is TGCAGTGCTAGGAAGGGGAGCGAGCAGTACTTC. Its protein is CSARKGSEQYF.

Ten or more counts support this clonotype. The rearrangement links TRBV5-1 to TRBJ2-3; 7 positions agree with TRBD1. The CDR3 length is 13 residues. Trimming removed 7 bases from V and 2 bases from J; junction bases left unmatched: 4. CDR1 is SGHRS and CDR2 is YFSETQ in the germline V gene. CDR3 sequence: CASLGQDTDTQYF. In DNA, the CDR3 is TGCGCCAGCTTAGGACAGGACACAGATACGCAGTATTTT.

This clonotype was detected only a few times. V and J are TRBV12-3 or TRBV12-4 and TRBJ1-4; 8 positions agree with TRBD1. V was pared by 3 bases and J by 6 bases, with 3 bases of the junction left unmatched. The CDR3 totals 14 residues. CDR3 sequence reads: CASSFQGADEKLFF. The CDR3 DNA reads as TGTGCCAGCAGTTTTCAGGGGGCAGATGAAAAACTGTTTTTT.

As to this clonotype: A much larger clone lies a single base off, so this may be a read error. This sequence joins TRBV9 and TRBJ2-1; 9 nucleotides agree with TRBD1. CDR3 length: 18 residues. Germline V gene sequence: CDR1 SGDLS, CDR2 YYNGEE. Here the CDR3 reads CAISTSPRDRVGFYEQFF. The CDR3 DNA reads as TGTGCCATCAGCACCTCTCCCCGGGACAGGGTAGGATTTTATGAGCAGTTCTTC.

At least ten counts were recorded for this clonotype. The genes are TRBV7-3 and TRBJ1-1, with TRBD1 identical over 8 bases. This CDR3 is built from 15 residues. Germline CDR1 SGHTA, CDR2 FQGTGA. Trimming removed 5 bases from V and 3 bases from J; junction bases left unmatched: 8. This CDR3 is CASSLTGGGDTEAFF. In DNA, the CDR3 is TGTGCCAGCAGCCTTACAGGGGGAGGGGACACTGAAGCTTTCTTT.

The table lists this clonotype with many counts. The chain joins TRBV7-9 to TRBJ2-1; D perhaps matches TRBD2 (5 bases). Germline V gene sequence: CDR1 SEHNR, CDR2 FQNEAQ (reference sequence). Trimming removed 5 bases at V and 9 bases at J, with 23 bases between. The CDR3 covers 16 residues. CDR3 loop: CASSPPPGRGGGEQFF. The CDR3 coding sequence is TGTGCCAGCAGCCCTCCCCCGGGGAGAGGCGGAGGTGAGCAGTTCTTC.

This clonotype was seen repeatedly, ten times or more. J is TRBJ1-1 and V is TRBV10-3; D remains unclear. CDR1 and CDR2 from the germline V gene are ENHRY and SYGVKD. The CDR3 spans 12 residues. V lost 5 bases and J 4 bases, leaving 8 bases between the germline ends. The CDR3 sequence is CAISPGGTEAFF. In nucleotides, the CDR3 is TGTGCCATCAGTCCCGGAGGCACTGAAGCTTTCTTT.

Concerning this clonotype itself: The CDR3 carries no conserved terminal phenylalanine or tryptophan, so it likely arises from a read error. This sequence joins TRBV5-1 and TRBJ1-2; D might be TRBD1 (5 bases). The CDR3 totals 15 residues. CDR1 is SGHRS and CDR2 is YFSETQ in the germline V gene. In DNA form, the CDR3 reads TGCGCCAACAGCGGATGTGACAGATTATCCTATGGCTACACCCTC. Translated, it gives CANSGCDRLSYGYTL.

This clonotype was seen at least ten times. V and J are TRBV5-1 and TRBJ1-2, with 7 bases that match TRBD1. V trimming: 4 bases; J trimming: 3 bases; junction bases outside the gene matches: 6. The CDR3 length is 14 residues. The germline gives CDR1 SGHRS, CDR2 YFSETQ. In DNA form, the CDR3 reads TGCGCCAGCAGCCAGACAGGGTTGGACTATGGCTACACCTTC. Its translation is CASSQTGLDYGYTF.

This clonotype showed up many times. The V gene is TRBV7-9, the J gene TRBJ2-4; 9 nucleotides align to TRBD1. From germline, CDR1 is SEHNR and CDR2 FQNEAQ (reference sequence). V lost 5 bases and J lost 8; bases outside the gene matches: 7. There are 14 residues in the CDR3. The CDR3 here is CASSPTGGAYIQYF. CDR3 coding DNA: TGTGCCAGCAGCCCCACAGGGGGCGCGTACATTCAGTACTTC.

This clonotype was observed at least ten times. The rearrangement uses TRBV4-3 and TRBJ2-3, with D perhaps being TRBD1 or TRBD2 (6 bases each). Trimming removed 0 bases from V and 0 bases from J, with 13 bases in between. This CDR3 comprises 17 residues. CDR1 and CDR2 from the germline V gene are LGHNA and YSLEER. CDR3 loop: CASSQDLRGASTDTQYF. DNA of the CDR3: TGCGCCAGCAGCCAAGACCTTAGGGGGGCCAGCACAGATACGCAGTATTTT.

In this sample, this clonotype turned up a few times. V is TRBV9 and J is TRBJ2-4, with 7 positions matching TRBD1. After removal of 3 bases from V and 6 bases from J, the junction contained 3 bases not matched to a gene. Per the germline V gene, CDR1 is SGDLS and CDR2 is YYNGEE. This CDR3 has 13 residues. DNA of the CDR3: TGTGCCAGCAGCGGGGGACAGCGAAACATTCAGTACTTC. It is translated as CASSGGQRNIQYF.

This clonotype was counted many times. V gene TRBV7-2 combines with J gene TRBJ1-5, with D unresolved. The CDR3 runs 12 residues. Between the trimmed V and J ends, which lost 2 bases and 7 bases, there was a span of 6 bases. From germline, CDR1 is SGHTA and CDR2 FQGNSA. The CDR3 sequence: CASSLFGQPQHF. CDR3 nucleotide sequence: TGTGCCAGCAGCTTATTCGGCCAGCCCCAGCATTTT.

By share of the sample, this clonotype is medium-sized. J is TRBJ2-7 and V is TRBV27; D remains unclear. From germline, CDR1 is MNHEY and CDR2 SMNVEV (reference sequence). The germline V and J ends were trimmed by 2 bases and 1 base, with 6 bases remaining between them. There are 13 residues in the CDR3. CDR3 sequence (DNA): TGTGCCAGCAGTTTAGCACAATCCTACGAGCAGTACTTC. Amino acid sequence: CASSLAQSYEQYF.

The sample holds many counts of this clonotype. The V call is TRBV20-1, the J call TRBJ2-3; 14 bases fit TRBD2. Germline assignment: CDR1 DFQATT and CDR2 SNEGSKA (reference sequence). J lost 6 bases, V lost 6 bases, and 8 bases had no gene match. The CDR3 runs 15 residues. Here the CDR3 DNA reads TGCAGTGCCGGACGACTAGCGGGGGGGCCTGATACGCAGTATTTT. Translated, it gives CSAGRLAGGPDTQYF.

The V and J genes are TRBV7-2 and TRBJ1-3; a weak D match, TRBD1 (6 bases). The CDR3 has 15 amino acids. The germline gives CDR1 SGHTA, CDR2 FQGNSA. Trimming took off 5 bases at V and 3 bases at J, with 14 bases between the two ends. As DNA, the CDR3 is TGTGCCAGCAGCGTAAAAGGGGGAAGTGGAAACACCATATATTTT. Translating it yields CASSVKGGSGNTIYF.

This clonotype was detected many times. This chain joins TRBV9 and TRBJ1-1, with 8 bases aligning to TRBD1. There are 14 residues in the CDR3. Germline V lookup: CDR1 SGDLS, CDR2 YYNGEE. Trimming cost V 0 bases and J 4 bases; bases outside gene matches: 2. The DNA of the CDR3 is TGTGCCAGCAGCGTAGTAGGGACAGGCACTGAAGCTTTCTTT. Protein: CASSVVGTGTEAFF.

This clonotype was found many times. CDR3 sequence: CASSQTGQGYEKLFF. Here the CDR3 DNA reads TGCGCCAGCAGCCAGACGGGACAGGGGTATGAAAAACTGTTTTTT. V usage is TRBV4-3 and J usage is TRBJ1-4; the match to TRBD1 covers 10 bases. The germline gives CDR1 LGHNA, CDR2 YSLEER. V trimming: 3 bases; J trimming: 6 bases; junction bases outside the gene matches: 4. The CDR3 has 15 amino acids.

This clonotype was found many times. The chain carries TRBV3-1 and TRBJ1-1, with 7 bases matching TRBD1. V lost 1 base and J lost 7; bases outside the gene matches: 3. The CDR3 runs to 13 residues. The germline V gene has CDR1 LGHDT and CDR2 YNNKEL (reference sequence). CDR3 sequence (DNA): TGTGCCAGCAGCCAAGGGGGACAGATTGAAGCTTTCTTT. Residues: CASSQGGQIEAFF.

The table lists this clonotype with many counts. The V and J genes are TRBV20-1 and TRBJ2-7; D call uncertain. Trimming removed 2 bases from V and 1 base from J, with 6 bases in between. CDR3 length equals 12 residues. Germline CDR1 is DFQATT and CDR2 is SNEGSKA (reference sequence). CDR3 loop: CSARQSSYEQYF. As DNA, the CDR3 is TGCAGTGCTAGACAGTCGTCCTACGAGCAGTACTTC.

This clonotype was detected ten times or more. The genes are TRBV5-1 and TRBJ2-2; the D call may be TRBD1 or TRBD2 (6 bases each). The CDR3 spans 20 residues. V lost 0 bases and J lost 0, with 21 bases in between. Per the germline V gene, CDR1 is SGHRS and CDR2 is YFSETQ. CDR3 coding DNA: TGCGCCAGCAGCTTGGGAACAGGGACTTACCCCATTACGAACACCGGGGAGCTGTTTTTT. It codes for CASSLGTGTYPITNTGELFF.

This clonotype was found many times. The rearrangement uses TRBV29-1 and TRBJ1-1; 7 bases are shared with TRBD1. Germline assignment: CDR1 SQVTM and CDR2 ANQGSEA. The ends lost 8 bases at V and 4 bases at J; junction bases unmatched: 4. This CDR3 contains 11 residues. The CDR3: CSSRDSTEAFF. As DNA, the CDR3 is TGCAGCTCCCGGGACAGCACTGAAGCTTTCTTT.

In its sample, this clonotype was seen many times. The chain combines TRBV7-2 with TRBJ1-2; D is ambiguous. Germline V gene sequence: CDR1 SGHTA, CDR2 FQGNSA. This CDR3 has 12 amino acids. The V end lost 8 bases, the J end lost 4 bases, and 11 bases lay between the germline ends. The CDR3 loop is CASFGNSYGYTF. The DNA for the CDR3 is TGTGCCAGCTTCGGAAATAGCTATGGCTACACCTTC.

This clonotype was counted at least ten times. V and J are TRBV7-7 and TRBJ2-5, with 11 positions matching TRBD2. The germline CDR1 and CDR2 sequences are SSHAT and FNYEAQ (reference sequence). Germline trimming cut 5 bases from V and 5 bases from J; bases unmatched to any gene: 7. The CDR3 runs 15 residues. As DNA, the CDR3 is TGTGCCAGCAGCCTGACTAGCGGGGCCTTTGAGACCCAGTACTTC. Its translation: CASSLTSGAFETQYF.

This clonotype showed up just a few times. V gene TRBV6-2 or TRBV6-3 combines with J gene TRBJ1-2, with D maybe TRBD1 (5 bases). V lost 5 bases and J lost 8, with 15 bases in between. CDR1 MNHEY and CDR2 SVGEGT come from the germline V gene. The CDR3 extends over 13 amino acids. CDR3 loop: CASSPGLPRGYTF. CDR3 sequence (DNA): TGTGCCAGCAGTCCAGGGCTCCCTCGGGGCTACACCTTC.

In the case of this clonotype: At one boundary the junction diverges from the germline segment, which might be a read error. This chain joins TRBV3-1 and TRBJ2-2; 7 nucleotides agree with TRBD2. CDR3 size: 11 residues. Germline values: CDR1 LGHDT, CDR2 YNNKEL (reference sequence). CDR3 residues: CASRESGELFF. The CDR3 bases are TGTGCCAGCAGGGAGAGCGGGGAGCTCTTTTTT.